The rows below give T cell receptor beta chains drawn from one sample of a study of cytomegalovirus exposure and HLA in healthy donors. Sequencing was performed with immunoSEQ multiplex PCR; in TCRdb, only in-frame clones are kept and a portion is missing. Of 270,000 or so clones listed, just over 85% are singletons. Specimen: PBMCs. These receptors were taken from a man aged 40-49 years in good health and CMV-seropositive. The CDR3 runs from the conserved cysteine through the conserved F or W. The order of the fields is D gene, V gene, CDR3 length, clone size, J gene, CDR3 protein, CDR3 DNA. The D gene is left open where the match is weak. Where a row states a size, it is once, few, many or the class of an expanded clone; other rows omit it.

-	TRBV5-1	13	-	TRBJ1-2	CASSLARNYGYTF	TGCGCCAGCAGCTTGGCCAGGAACTATGGCTACACCTTC
-	TRBV28	15	-	TRBJ1-3	CASSLTVLYGNTIYF	TGTGCCAGCAGTTTAACAGTTTTGTATGGAAACACCATATATTTT
TRBD1	TRBV14	15	once	TRBJ2-7	CASSRQGSYSYEQYF	TGTGCCAGCAGCCGACAGGGTTCCTACTCCTACGAGCAGTACTTC
-	TRBV7-9	15	-	TRBJ1-1	CSSSPPGGVDTEAFF	TGTTCCAGCAGCCCTCCGGGGGGGGTGGACACTGAAGCTTTCTTT
TRBD1	TRBV4-1	15	-	TRBJ2-7	CASSHAGTGVYEQYF	TGCGCCAGCAGCCATGCCGGGACAGGGGTCTACGAGCAGTACTTC
TRBD1	TRBV28	17	-	TRBJ2-7	CASSVDRGTPPAYEQYF	TGTGCCAGCAGTGTCGACAGGGGGACACCTCCCGCCTACGAGCAGTACTTC
-	TRBV27	13	-	TRBJ1-1	CASSPTVDTEAFF	TGTGCCAGCAGTCCGACAGTAGACACTGAAGCTTTCTTT
TRBD1	TRBV30	13	-	TRBJ2-5	CAWDRDRQETQYF	TGTGCCTGGGACAGGGACCGTCAAGAGACCCAGTACTTC
TRBD2	TRBV6-5	15	few	TRBJ2-7	CASSLTSGSTYEQYF	TGTGCCAGCAGCTTGACTAGCGGGAGTACTTACGAGCAGTACTTC
-	TRBV10-3	14	-	TRBJ2-1	CAIFQPDFANEQFF	TGTGCCATCTTTCAGCCGGACTTCGCGAATGAGCAGTTCTTC
-	TRBV4-1	15	-	TRBJ1-1	CASSQVGGRRTEAFF	TGCGCCAGCAGCCAAGTGGGGGGGCGGCGGACTGAAGCTTTCTTT
TRBD2	TRBV6-5	16	-	TRBJ2-7	CASSWGVGLGPYEQYF	TGTGCCAGCAGTTGGGGGGTCGGACTAGGACCCTACGAGCAGTACTTC
-	TRBV19	12	-	TRBJ2-1	CASSVRGPEQFF	TGTGCCAGTAGTGTGCGTGGGCCTGAGCAGTTCTTC
TRBD2	TRBV6-1	18	few	TRBJ2-7	CASSEAVGLAGGDYEQYF	TGTGCCAGCAGTGAAGCAGTGGGACTAGCGGGAGGAGACTACGAGCAGTACTTC
TRBD1	TRBV19	17	few	TRBJ1-1	CASSIDRDRAGRSEAFF	TGTGCCAGTAGTATAGATCGGGACAGGGCGGGCCGCTCTGAAGCTTTCTTT
-	TRBV2	14	-	TRBJ2-2	CASIWEANTGELFF	TGTGCCAGCATTTGGGAGGCGAACACCGGGGAGCTGTTTTTT
-	TRBV13	16	-	TRBJ1-5	CASSLGPGYSNQPQHF	TGTGCCAGCAGCTTAGGGCCGGGGTATAGCAATCAGCCCCAGCATTTT
TRBD1	TRBV28	14	once	TRBJ2-2	CASRGQGLTGELFF	TGTGCCAGCAGAGGACAGGGGCTGACCGGGGAGCTGTTTTTT
-	TRBV28	12	-	TRBJ2-3	CASSPEGDTQYF	TGTGCCAGCAGTCCGGAGGGAGATACGCAGTATTTT
TRBD2	TRBV7-3	15	-	TRBJ2-3	CASSLIAGAGDTQYF	TGTGCCAGCAGCTTAATAGCGGGAGCTGGGGATACGCAGTATTTT
TRBD1	TRBV29-1	15	-	TRBJ2-2	CSVPGGSANTGELFF	TGCAGCGTACCAGGGGGCTCCGCGAACACCGGGGAGCTGTTTTTT
-	TRBV5-6	16	-	TRBJ1-1	CASSLGQGNGFTEAFF	TGTGCCAGCAGCTTGGGGCAGGGAAATGGCTTCACTGAAGCTTTCTTT
-	TRBV4-3	13	few	TRBJ2-7	CASSQDLAYEQYF	TGCGCCAGCAGCCAAGATCTAGCCTACGAGCAGTACTTC
TRBD2	TRBV29-1	22	-	TRBJ2-1	CSVEDYGTGDGLAGSSYNEQFF	TGCAGCGTTGAAGATTATGGGACAGGTGACGGACTAGCGGGGAGCTCCTACAATGAGCAGTTCTTC
-	TRBV6-5	13	few	TRBJ1-1	CASSYERGTEAFF	TGTGCCAGCAGTTACGAAAGGGGTACTGAAGCTTTCTTT
-	TRBV27	13	once	TRBJ2-1	CASSLSRYNEQFF	TGTGCCAGCAGTTTATCACGGTACAATGAGCAGTTCTTC
TRBD1	TRBV11-2	14	-	TRBJ1-1	CASSGRQGPTEAFF	TGTGCCAGCAGCGGACGACAGGGCCCCACTGAAGCTTTCTTT
TRBD2	TRBV19	14	-	TRBJ2-7	CASSIAGGSYEQYF	TGTGCCAGTAGTATAGCGGGAGGGTCCTACGAGCAGTACTTC
TRBD1	TRBV7-9	14	-	TRBJ1-2	CASSPQTGYYGYTF	TGTGCCAGCAGCCCGCAGACAGGGTACTATGGCTACACCTTC
TRBD2	TRBV13	16	-	TRBJ2-2	CASSPLAGVHTGELFF	TGTGCCAGCAGCCCCCTAGCGGGAGTGCACACCGGGGAGCTGTTTTTT
TRBD1	TRBV28	14	-	TRBJ1-4	CASLSTGTGEKLFF	TGTGCCAGCTTATCTACCGGGACAGGGGAGAAACTGTTTTTT
TRBD2	TRBV9	16	-	TRBJ2-3	CASSGGLAGISDTQYF	TGTGCCAGCAGCGGCGGACTAGCGGGGATTTCAGATACGCAGTATTTT
-	TRBV7-9	15	-	TRBJ1-2	CASSLQLTPNYGYTF	TGTGCCAGCAGCCTACAGCTGACACCTAACTATGGCTACACCTTC
TRBD1	TRBV7-8	16	-	TRBJ1-5	CASSGSIRQGGQPQHF	TGTGCCAGCAGCGGTTCCATAAGACAGGGAGGTCAGCCCCAGCATTTT
-	TRBV10-1	18	once	TRBJ1-2	CASSEYMRGRGLDYGYTF	TGCGCCAGCAGTGAGTACATGAGGGGGAGAGGATTAGACTATGGCTACACCTTC
-	TRBV15	15	once	TRBJ2-7	CATSRAQGRFYEQYF	TGTGCCACCAGCAGAGCACAGGGAAGGTTCTACGAGCAGTACTTC
TRBD1	TRBV7-2	15	-	TRBJ2-7	CASTQTRDSLYEQYF	TGTGCCAGCACCCAAACCCGGGACAGTCTCTACGAGCAGTACTTC
TRBD2	TRBV9	14	-	TRBJ2-7	CASSEGLAGYEQYF	TGTGCCAGCAGCGAGGGACTAGCGGGCTACGAGCAGTACTTC
-	TRBV5-1	14	-	TRBJ2-7	CASSLVPGTYEQYF	TGCGCCAGCAGCTTGGTGCCCGGGACCTACGAGCAGTACTTC
-	TRBV28	14	-	TRBJ2-1	CACTRGGTTNEQFF	TGTGCCTGCACCAGGGGCGGGACTACCAATGAGCAGTTCTTC
TRBD1	TRBV2	16	-	TRBJ2-7	CASRGTGGLSSYEQYF	TGTGCCAGCAGGGGGACAGGAGGTCTTAGCTCCTACGAGCAGTACTTC
-	TRBV7-9	14	once	TRBJ1-1	CASSFLMTDTEAFF	TGTGCCAGCAGCTTTCTCATGACAGACACTGAAGCTTTCTTT
TRBD2	TRBV7-9	17	-	TRBJ2-5	CASSPRLAGGAGETQYF	TGTGCCAGCAGCCCTCGGTTAGCGGGGGGAGCGGGGGAGACCCAGTACTTC
-	TRBV28	12	-	TRBJ2-7	CASSPHRYEQYF	TGTGCCAGCAGTCCCCACCGCTACGAGCAGTACTTC
TRBD1	TRBV9	15	-	TRBJ1-2	CASSYFPGQGAGYTF	TGTGCCAGTTCCTATTTCCCGGGACAGGGGGCAGGCTACACCTTC
-	TRBV27	17	-	TRBJ2-2	CASSLSIIAAYTGELFF	TGTGCCAGCAGTTTATCGATCATAGCGGCATACACCGGGGAGCTGTTTTTT
TRBD1	TRBV7-6	14	-	TRBJ2-1	CASSSTGGNNEQFF	TGTGCCAGCAGCTCGACAGGGGGTAACAATGAGCAGTTCTTC
TRBD2	TRBV7-8	16	-	TRBJ2-1	CASSLEGTSGRPTRFF	TGTGCCAGCAGCTTAGAGGGGACTAGCGGGAGACCTACTCGGTTCTTC
TRBD1	TRBV19	15	-	TRBJ2-7	CASSTAGTGEYEQYF	TGTGCCAGTAGTACCGCCGGGACAGGGGAGTACGAGCAGTACTTC
-	TRBV27	11	-	TRBJ1-1	CASSFLGRAFF	TGTGCCAGCAGTTTTTTAGGGAGGGCTTTCTTT
-	TRBV28	12	-	TRBJ2-1	CASIDSNNEQFF	TGTGCCAGCATCGACAGCAACAATGAGCAGTTCTTC
TRBD2	TRBV19	15	few	TRBJ2-5	CASSMGLADKETQYF	TGTGCCAGTAGTATGGGACTAGCGGATAAAGAGACCCAGTACTTC
TRBD1	TRBV4-2	14	few	TRBJ1-1	CASSQDTGGTEAFF	TGTGCCAGCAGCCAAGATACAGGGGGCACTGAAGCTTTCTTT
-	TRBV10-3	13	few	TRBJ1-1	CAIRDQGSTEAFF	TGTGCCATCAGGGACCAGGGTTCTACTGAAGCTTTCTTT